This entry lists 11 T cell receptor beta chains sequenced from one sample in a study of T cells expressing NK-cell markers. From its re-call of the 5' RACE reads, TCRdb lists each CDR3 protein once, without DNA. Recorded here are roughly 280,000 distinct CDR3 sequences; the top ten clones represent roughly 0.4%. Sequenced material: blood T cells: a sorted CD56 or NKG2C T cell subset, CD4+ or CD8+ T cells, or bulk PBMC T cells (not recorded which). The receptor source for this set is a man aged 18 to 30 in good health.

J is TRBJ2-1 and V is TRBV24-1; lacking DNA, the TRBD2 call made by TCRdb goes unchecked. Germline CDR1 KGHDR, CDR2 SFDVKD. This CDR3 spans 16 amino acids. The CDR3 protein is CATSDLLQGEGGEQFF.

This sequence joins TRBV7-9 and TRBJ2-7. Germline-derived CDR1 and CDR2 are SEHNR and FQNEAQ (reference sequence). There are 14 residues in the CDR3. CDR3 sequence: CASSLSGGSYEQYF.

The rearrangement joins TRBV7-2 to TRBJ2-1; TCRdb designates TRBD2, a call that cannot be tested without DNA. CDR1 and CDR2 (germline): SGHTA, FQGNSA. This CDR3 has 15 amino acids. The CDR3 spells CASSSGTTGYNEQFF.

This chain joins TRBV5-1 and TRBJ1-2; TCRdb proposes TRBD1, but this gene call is untestable without DNA. Germline assignment: CDR1 SGHRS and CDR2 YFSETQ. This CDR3 has 14 amino acids. The CDR3 loop reads CASSPTGGPLRYTF.

This chain's CDR3 is CASSWAGGTEAFF. V is TRBV11-2 and J is TRBJ1-1. CDR1 and CDR2 from the germline V gene are SGHAT and FQNNGV. The CDR3 runs 13 residues.

This rearrangement joins TRBV20-1 to TRBJ2-1; TCRdb's D call of TRBD2 is untestable without DNA. The germline CDR1 and CDR2 sequences are DFQATT and SNEGSKA (reference sequence). The CDR3 consists of 12 residues. Here the CDR3 reads CSAGGGFGEQFF.

This CDR3 is CASESGRTSTDTQYF. V and J are TRBV5-1 and TRBJ2-3; TCRdb outputs TRBD2, but without DNA this stays unchecked. The V gene's germline CDR1 is SGHRS and CDR2 YFSETQ. The CDR3 loop spans 15 amino acids.

The chain recombines TRBV7-9 with TRBJ2-5; TCRdb outputs TRBD1, but without DNA this stays unchecked. From germline, CDR1 is SEHNR and CDR2 FQNEAQ (reference sequence). The CDR3 runs to 14 residues. The CDR3 spells CASSLAAGDRTQYF.

The chain employs TRBV12-3 or TRBV12-4 and TRBJ2-3; as DNA is missing, the TRBD2 call by TCRdb cannot be tested. This CDR3 contains 15 residues. The CDR3 sequence: CASSPQGGPPDTQYF.

The V call is TRBV27, the J call TRBJ2-1; TCRdb designates TRBD1, a call that cannot be tested without DNA. CDR3 length equals 11 residues. The germline V gene has CDR1 MNHEY and CDR2 SMNVEV (reference sequence). The CDR3 sequence: CASTREDEQFF.

J is TRBJ2-1 and V is TRBV7-2; TCRdb lists TRBD2, though no DNA is available to test this call. Germline CDR1 SGHTA, CDR2 FQGNSA. The CDR3 length is 16 residues. CDR3 sequence reads: CASSLAGGDSYNEQFF.